This T cell receptor (beta chain) was obtained from a study of OX40 agonist ivuxolimab in advanced cancers. Profiling relied on immunoSEQ multiplex PCR, and the TCRdb table lists in-frame clones only, not all of them. Of about 120,000 clones listed, 90% to 95% were seen once; the top ten hold 0.15% to 0.17%. Study observations and caveats: In the 0.1 to 3.0 mg/kg range, CD4+ and CD8+ blood T cells had expanded clonally by week 6.

From germline, CDR1 is PRHDT and CDR2 FYEKMQ (reference sequence). The CDR3 covers 16 residues. V dropped 7 bases and J dropped 2; count of bases not matched to a gene: 7. Points on this clone: Its specificity is not known.

V usage is TRBV13 and J usage is TRBJ2-2; 10 bases match TRBD2. Sequencing was performed on CD4+ or CD8+ T cells sorted from blood, taken in a trial of the OX40 agonist ivuxolimab. The source is an adult with an advanced solid tumor such as melanoma, head and neck, liver or kidney cancer. In nucleotides, the CDR3 is TGTGCCAGCACCCTTCTAGCGGGAGCTAACACCGGGGAGCTGTTTTTT. Residues: CASTLLAGANTGELFF.